This T cell receptor beta chain was captured in a study of Tregs in tolerant kidney transplant recipients. The study's findings and limits: No direct test of biological reproducibility was done here. Few patients were studied, so findings need validation in larger groups.

A note on this clone: The antigen is not known.

This CDR3 is 16 amino acids long. The V end lost 0 bases, the J end lost 5 bases, and 16 bases lay between the germline ends. Germline V gene lookup returns CDR1 GTSNPN and CDR2 SVGIG (reference sequence). The method was immunoSEQ multiplex PCR; TCRdb's version includes in-frame clones alone and lacks a portion of them. Among about 18,000 clones listed, roughly 80% were seen once. The chain links TRBV30 to TRBJ1-4; perhaps TRBD1 as D (6 bases). The clonotype comes from a human donor in good health. Sequenced: Tregs from blood. DNA for the CDR3: TGTGCCTGGAGTGTATCAAGAACAGGGACAAATGAAAAACTGTTTTTT. This encodes CAWSVSRTGTNEKLFF. Complete variable domain (other parts from reference TRBV30 and TRBJ1-4): SQTIHQWPATLVQPVGSPLSLECTVEGTSNPNLYWYRQAAGRGLQLLFYSVGIGQISSEVPQNLSASRPQDRQFILSSKKLLLSDSGFYLCAWSVSRTGTNEKLFFGSGTQLSVL.